This TCR beta chain was sequenced in a study of blood T cell repertoires in COVID-19. Study at large: Whether acute or convalescent, the COVID-19 samples came from the United States, Italy and Spain. T cells, B-cell-depleted T cells, or PBMCs supplied cDNA or gDNA.

Per the original methods: Cell counts per sample came from amplifying reference gene primers. Libraries were prepared by immunoSEQ multiplex PCR; TCRdb keeps only in-frame clonotypes and omits some of them. The DNA was the basis for D and trimming; V, J and clone size are from that table. The sample includes around 21,000 clones, 84% of them seen just once. Trimming took 4 bases from V and 0 from J; bases not matched to a gene: 8. CDR3 size: 17 residues. The germline V gene has CDR1 SNHLY and CDR2 FYNNEI. The sample was peripheral blood. This TCR was sampled from a man aged 35-49 years with acute or convalescent COVID-19. This rearrangement joins TRBV2 to TRBJ1-5; the match to TRBD1 covers 8 bases. The CDR3 DNA sequence: TGTGCCAGCAGTGTCGACAGGGGCTATTATAGCAATCAGCCCCAGCATTTT. Its protein product is CASSVDRGYYSNQPQHF.